This T cell receptor beta chain was recovered during a study of T cell responses to AZD1222 COVID-19 vaccine. Regarding this clone: Its target is unknown.

Study results and limitations: Spike as a whole was targeted by vaccine-associated CD4 TCRs, dominant at 160-218 and 743-854.

Only in-frame clones appear in the TCRdb table, and some are missing; sequencing was by immunoSEQ multiplex PCR. The data contain 77,000 or so clones, about nine tenths of them seen just once; the ten biggest clones take up around 20%. The sequence came from an adult who received the AZD1222 COVID-19 vaccine. The material sequenced was peripheral blood, taken 28 days after the second AZD1222 dose.

Here the CDR3 reads CASRDRGIAEAFF. The CDR3 region has the DNA TGTGCCAGCAGGGACAGGGGTATAGCTGAAGCTTTCTTT. The V call is TRBV14, the J call TRBJ1-1; 9 nucleotides match TRBD1. CDR1 is SGHDN, CDR2 FVKESK, per germline. The CDR3 extends over 13 amino acids. V lost 6 bases, J lost 6 bases, and 5 bases stayed unmatched. The full variable domain, with the rest looked up from reference TRBV14 and TRBJ1-1, is EAGVTQFPSHSVIEKGQTVTLRCDPISGHDNLYWYRRVMGKEIKFLLHFVKESKQDESGMPNNRFLAERTGGTYSTLKVQPAELEDSGVYFCASRDRGIAEAFFGQGTRLTVV.